This T cell receptor (beta chain) was profiled in a study of Graves' ophthalmopathy and Graves' hyperthyroidism. This CDR3 has 14 residues. Looked up from germline, CDR1 is SGHRS and CDR2 is YFSETQ. Trimming at V came to 5 bases and at J to 14 bases, leaving 14 bases not matched to a gene. General observations from the study: Among thyroid clonotypes expanded above 0.001 frequency, most also appeared in blood.

The sample holds a few counts of this clonotype. Its antigen remains unknown. RNA transcripts yielded amplified TCR beta CDR3 regions. First-round RT-PCR relied on HTBI primers, and a second-round multiplex PCR came next. A single record per CDR3 protein comes from TCRdb applying MiXCR to the multiplex PCR reads. In the table there are 680,000 or so distinct CDR3 sequences, about 20% of which are singletons. The chain is built from TRBV5-1 and TRBJ2-4, with 9 bases identical to TRBD2. The source material was peripheral blood. This receptor was obtained from a young woman with stable Graves' hyperthyroidism. Some clones in this sample may be carry-over from other donors' samples. DNA for the CDR3: TGCGCCAGCAGGTCTAGCGGGGCCCCCGCCGTAGAGTACTTC. Translated: CASRSSGAPAVEYF.